This is a list of T cell receptor beta chains from one sample in a study of CD8+ T cells in alopecia areata. Profiling relied on immunoSEQ multiplex PCR, and the TCRdb table lists in-frame clones only, not all of them. This table has some 150,000 clones, 62% appearing once. The sample taken for sequencing was CD8+ T cells sorted from blood. Source of these receptors: a human donor in good health. The CDR3 runs from the conserved cysteine through the conserved F or W. The order of the fields is V gene, J gene, clone size, D gene, CDR3 DNA, CDR3 protein. A D gene is named only where the DNA matches it firmly. Clone size is shown for a subset of rows, as once, few, many or a class of expanded clone.

v_gene: TRBV29-1; j_gene: TRBJ2-3; abundance: -; d_gene: -; CDR3nt: TGCAGCGGATCCGGGGAAGCCACAGATACGCAGTATTTT; CDR3aa: CSGSGEATDTQYF
v_gene: TRBV27; j_gene: TRBJ1-1; abundance: -; d_gene: -; CDR3nt: TGTGCCAGCGCCCAGTGGGGGGACACTGAAGCTTTCTTT; CDR3aa: CASAQWGDTEAFF
v_gene: TRBV27; j_gene: TRBJ2-6; abundance: -; d_gene: TRBD1; CDR3nt: TGTGCCAGCCGGGACAGGGTTGGTGGGGCCAACGTCCTGACTTTC; CDR3aa: CASRDRVGGANVLTF
v_gene: TRBV7-8; j_gene: TRBJ2-2; abundance: -; d_gene: TRBD2; CDR3nt: TGTGCCAGCAGCTTAGGACTAGCGGGAGTTAGAATTCCCGGGGAGCTGTTTTTT; CDR3aa: CASSLGLAGVRIPGELFF
v_gene: TRBV4-1; j_gene: TRBJ2-7; abundance: -; d_gene: -; CDR3nt: TGCGCCAGCAGCCAAGGGCTTTGGTACGAGCAGTACTTC; CDR3aa: CASSQGLWYEQYF
v_gene: TRBV29-1; j_gene: TRBJ2-7; abundance: few; d_gene: -; CDR3nt: TGCAGCGGGACACGGGGCTACGAGCAGTACTTC; CDR3aa: CSGTRGYEQYF
v_gene: TRBV5-6; j_gene: TRBJ1-1; abundance: -; d_gene: -; CDR3nt: TGTGCCAGCAGATACGCAGGGGCAGACACTGAAGCTTTCTTT; CDR3aa: CASRYAGADTEAFF
v_gene: TRBV29-1; j_gene: TRBJ2-7; abundance: -; d_gene: TRBD1; CDR3nt: TGCAGCGTGGCTACCGGGACAGGGTACGAGCAGTACTTC; CDR3aa: CSVATGTGYEQYF
v_gene: TRBV6-5; j_gene: TRBJ1-1; abundance: -; d_gene: TRBD1; CDR3nt: TGTGCCAGCAGTTCCGCGACAGGGGCTCGCACTGAAGCTTTCTTT; CDR3aa: CASSSATGARTEAFF
v_gene: TRBV4-1; j_gene: TRBJ2-7; abundance: once; d_gene: TRBD2; CDR3nt: TGCGCCAGCCGAGGACTAGCGGGAGGGTACGAGCAGTACTTC; CDR3aa: CASRGLAGGYEQYF
v_gene: TRBV30; j_gene: TRBJ2-1; abundance: -; d_gene: TRBD2; CDR3nt: TGTGCCTGGACTAGCGGAGGGAGAAATGAGCAGTTCTTC; CDR3aa: CAWTSGGRNEQFF
v_gene: TRBV5-1; j_gene: TRBJ2-5; abundance: once; d_gene: -; CDR3nt: TGCGCCAGCAGCCTACCATTAATGACAGCCGAAGAGACCCAGTACTTC; CDR3aa: CASSLPLMTAEETQYF
v_gene: TRBV25-1; j_gene: TRBJ2-5; abundance: few; d_gene: -; CDR3nt: TGTGCCAGCAGTGCCGCGTCTTGGGGAGAGACCCAGTACTTC; CDR3aa: CASSAASWGETQYF
v_gene: TRBV29-1; j_gene: TRBJ2-7; abundance: -; d_gene: -; CDR3nt: TGCAGCGCCCTTATTACGCTGACCTACGAGCAGTACTTC; CDR3aa: CSALITLTYEQYF
v_gene: TRBV29-1; j_gene: TRBJ2-7; abundance: -; d_gene: -; CDR3nt: TGCAGCGTTGAACGGCGGGCTGACAATTCCTACGAGCAGTACTTC; CDR3aa: CSVERRADNSYEQYF
v_gene: TRBV9; j_gene: TRBJ1-2; abundance: -; d_gene: -; CDR3nt: TGTGCCAGCAGCGTCCGCGGGCGTGAGGATGGCTACACCTTC; CDR3aa: CASSVRGREDGYTF
v_gene: TRBV30; j_gene: TRBJ2-2; abundance: -; d_gene: -; CDR3nt: TGTGCCTGGAGTGTACTTTCAGTGGCTGGTTACACCGGGGAGCTGTTTTTT; CDR3aa: CAWSVLSVAGYTGELFF
v_gene: TRBV27; j_gene: TRBJ2-7; abundance: -; d_gene: TRBD1; CDR3nt: TGTGCCAGCAGTGCAACAGGGGGCCCCGAGTCCGAGCAGTACTTC; CDR3aa: CASSATGGPESEQYF
v_gene: TRBV29-1; j_gene: TRBJ1-4; abundance: -; d_gene: -; CDR3nt: TGCAGCGTTGTGGGGGAGTTAGACGGGCTTAATGAAAAACTGTTTTTT; CDR3aa: CSVVGELDGLNEKLFF
v_gene: TRBV7-2; j_gene: TRBJ1-1; abundance: -; d_gene: -; CDR3nt: TGTGCCAGCAGCTTAGAAATCCGGGACGCTGAAGCTTTCTTT; CDR3aa: CASSLEIRDAEAFF
v_gene: TRBV29-1; j_gene: TRBJ2-7; abundance: once; d_gene: -; CDR3nt: TGCAGCGTTGAAGATCCTCTGAGCTACGAGCAGTACTTC; CDR3aa: CSVEDPLSYEQYF
v_gene: TRBV29-1; j_gene: TRBJ2-3; abundance: -; d_gene: -; CDR3nt: TGCAGCGTTGTGAGTTTAGACACAGATACGCAGTATTTT; CDR3aa: CSVVSLDTDTQYF
v_gene: TRBV2; j_gene: TRBJ1-2; abundance: -; d_gene: -; CDR3nt: TGTGCCAGCAGGACGGGGATCCATGGCTACACCTTC; CDR3aa: CASRTGIHGYTF
v_gene: TRBV11-2; j_gene: TRBJ2-3; abundance: few; d_gene: -; CDR3nt: TGTGCCAGCAGCTTAGTGGTGACAGCCACAGATACGCAGTATTTT; CDR3aa: CASSLVVTATDTQYF
v_gene: TRBV29-1; j_gene: TRBJ2-2; abundance: few; d_gene: -; CDR3nt: TGCAGCGTTGAAGCCCGGGGGAAGGGGGAACTAGCGAACACCGGGGAGCTGTTTTTT; CDR3aa: CSVEARGKGELANTGELFF